A single sample is the source of the 7 T cell receptor beta chains below, sequenced in a study of T cell repertoires in cytomegalovirus infection. TCRdb redid the calling of the reads with MiXCR, one entry per CDR3 protein. The sample contains under 850,000 distinct CDR3 sequences, roughly 35% of which appear only once. Sequencing was performed on PBMCs. These receptors were obtained from a human donor in good health (CMV status not recorded). Some clones in this sample may be carry-over from other donors' samples.

The rearrangement uses TRBV24-1 and TRBJ1-4; tentatively, D is TRBD1 (6 bases). Looked up from germline, CDR1 is KGHDR and CDR2 is SFDVKD. The CDR3 extends over 14 amino acids. V was shortened by 4 bases and J by 4 bases, with 9 bases between the two germline ends. The CDR3 loop is CATSEDSHNEKLFF. The CDR3 DNA sequence: TGTGCCACCAGTGAGGACAGCCATAATGAAAAACTGTTTTTT.

The V call is TRBV11-2, the J call TRBJ2-3; no clear D gene. From germline, CDR1 is SGHAT and CDR2 FQNNGV. CDR3 length: 15 amino acids. V lost 1 base, J lost 0 bases, and 8 bases lay in between. CDR3 sequence (DNA): TGTGCCAGCAGCTTAGCTCGTAGTAGCACAGATACGCAGTATTTT. Residues: CASSLARSSTDTQYF.

This sequence joins TRBV7-8 and TRBJ2-7, with D possibly being TRBD2 (7 bases). Germline assignment: CDR1 SGHVS and CDR2 FQNEAQ. The CDR3 consists of 16 residues. Between the trimmed V and J ends, which lost 0 bases and 1 base, there was a span of 13 bases. The CDR3 here is CASSLAREGGSYEQYF. In DNA, the CDR3 is TGTGCCAGCAGCTTAGCGCGCGAGGGGGGGTCCTACGAGCAGTACTTC.

In its sample, this clonotype was seen once. The chain uses TRBV7-9 and TRBJ2-5, with TRBD2 matching 8 bases. The length of the CDR3 is 16 residues. The germline CDR1 and CDR2 sequences are SEHNR and FQNEAQ (reference sequence). J lost 2 bases, V lost 5 bases, and 10 bases had no gene match. The CDR3 DNA reads TGTGCCAGCAGCCCCCTCAAGCGGGGGACACAAGAGACCCAGTACTTC. Its protein product is CASSPLKRGTQETQYF.

J is TRBJ2-1 and V is TRBV19, with 7 bases matching TRBD2. Germline CDR1 is LNHDA and CDR2 is SQIVND (reference sequence). The CDR3 has 15 amino acids. V gave up 3 bases and J gave up 8 bases; unmatched junction bases: 10. The CDR3 DNA is TGTGCCAGTAGTATCGGTCTAGTGGGAGGGGATGAGCAGTTCTTC. Residues: CASSIGLVGGDEQFF.

The V gene is TRBV10-3, the J gene TRBJ2-7; TRBD2 matches at 12 bases. Unmatched junction bases numbered 14, after V lost 10 bases and J lost 4 bases. Germline loops: CDR1 ENHRY, CDR2 SYGVKD. The CDR3 loop spans 16 amino acids. CDR3 loop: CATVLAGGAYGYEQYF. The CDR3 nucleotides read TGTGCCACCGTACTAGCGGGAGGAGCCTACGGATACGAGCAGTACTTC.

The chain links TRBV6-2 or TRBV6-3 to TRBJ1-5, with D perhaps TRBD1 (5 bases). The germline V and J ends were trimmed by 5 bases and 2 bases, with 16 bases remaining between them. This CDR3 has 16 amino acids. CDR1 is MNHEY, CDR2 SVGEGT, per germline. DNA of the CDR3: TGTGCCAGCAGTATCCTCTCGGGGGGTGGCAATCAGCCCCAGCATTTT. Its translation: CASSILSGGGNQPQHF.